This T cell receptor beta chain was recorded in a study of T cell repertoires in cytomegalovirus infection. Study outcomes and limitations: HLA-C-restricted CMV clonotypes gave the most frequent clonotype in two of eight donors. Identification of carriers of CMV plus the relevant HLA was performed using cumulative public TCR beta family frequency.

TCRdb reprocessed the reads via MiXCR and lists one record per CDR3 protein. The sample consists of approximately 490,000 distinct CDR3 sequences, approximately 10% of them appearing once. Unmatched junction bases numbered 14, after V lost 3 bases and J lost 3 bases. The germline V gene has CDR1 SGDLS and CDR2 YYNGEE. The CDR3 runs to 18 residues. This clonotype was counted between two and nine times. Its antigen is currently unknown. The sequenced material came from PBMCs. The rearrangement joins TRBV9 to TRBJ1-3; 8 positions match TRBD1. This TCR came from a human donor in good health (CMV status not recorded). Some clones in this sample may be carry-over from other donors' samples. CDR3 residues: CASSGPLGQGAFGNTIYF. CDR3 coding DNA: TGTGCCAGCAGCGGCCCTCTTGGGCAGGGGGCGTTTGGAAACACCATATATTTT.